The rows below give T cell receptor beta chains drawn from one sample of a study of human T cells and chemical hapten exposure. TCRdb reprocessed the RACE reads via MiXCR and lists one record per CDR3 protein. The sample lists 80,000 to 100,000 distinct CDR3 sequences; 10% to 11% were seen once. The sample was whole blood, taken in connection with sensitization to the hapten diphenylcyclopropenone (DPC). The receptors derive from a woman in her fifties or sixties with alopecia areata. Some clones in this sample may be carry-over from other donors' samples. Each CDR3 is given with its conserved first and last residue. The order of the fields is V gene, J gene, clone size, D gene, CDR3 DNA, CDR3 protein. The D gene is left open where the match is weak. Clone size appears in some rows only: once, few, many, or a class for an expanded clone.

V: TRBV28; J: TRBJ1-1; size: many; D: NA; DNA: TGTGCCAGCAGTTTAATTCAGAAGAACACTGAAGCTTTCTTT; CDR3: CASSLIQKNTEAFF
V: TRBV6-2/TRBV6-3; J: TRBJ2-5; size: many; D: NA; DNA: TGTGCCAGCAGTTACGACGAGACCCAGTACTTC; CDR3: CASSYDETQYF
V: TRBV7-2; J: TRBJ2-1; size: many; D: NA; DNA: TGTGCCAGCAGCTTAGTAGTGGGTGTAAAGGGGGGGCAGTTCTTC; CDR3: CASSLVVGVKGGQFF
V: TRBV3-1; J: TRBJ2-3; size: NA; D: NA; DNA: TGTGCCAGCAGCCAAGATATCCTAGCGTTTGATACGCAGTATTTT; CDR3: CASSQDILAFDTQYF
V: TRBV18; J: TRBJ2-1; size: many; D: NA; DNA: TGTGCCAGCTCACCGATGAGCAGGGTGGGCGATGAGCAGTTCTTC; CDR3: CASSPMSRVGDEQFF
V: TRBV29-1; J: TRBJ2-1; size: many; D: TRBD2; DNA: TGCAGCGCCTCACCCTGGACTAGCGGGCGGAATGAGCAGTTCTTC; CDR3: CSASPWTSGRNEQFF
V: TRBV12-3/TRBV12-4; J: TRBJ1-2; size: NA; D: NA; DNA: TGTGCCAGCGGATTAGGGGGCTACACCTTC; CDR3: CASGLGGYTF
V: TRBV7-9; J: TRBJ1-6; size: NA; D: TRBD1; DNA: TGTGCCAGCAGCGCGACAGGGATAGGAGCACCCCTCCACTTT; CDR3: CASSATGIGAPLHF
V: TRBV29-1; J: TRBJ2-4; size: few; D: NA; DNA: TGCAGCGTAGGGAGTTCGGCCAAAAACATTCAGTACTTC; CDR3: CSVGSSAKNIQYF
V: TRBV10-3; J: TRBJ2-3; size: NA; D: NA; DNA: TGTGCCATCAGGCCCGGTGGCAGTAGCACAGATACGCAGTATTTT; CDR3: CAIRPGGSSTDTQYF
V: TRBV29-1; J: TRBJ2-1; size: NA; D: TRBD2; DNA: TGCAGCGGGCCCGGACTAGCGGATGAGCAGTTCTTC; CDR3: CSGPGLADEQFF
V: TRBV12-3/TRBV12-4; J: TRBJ2-7; size: many; D: TRBD2; DNA: TGTGCCAGCAGTTTAAGGGACCTTCGGGGGGGAGACTACGAGCAGTACTTC; CDR3: CASSLRDLRGGDYEQYF
V: TRBV5-1; J: TRBJ1-3; size: many; D: NA; DNA: TGCGCCAGCAGCCCTACAGGGATCCCCTCTGGAAACACCATATATTTT; CDR3: CASSPTGIPSGNTIYF
V: TRBV4-2; J: TRBJ2-1; size: many; D: NA; DNA: TGTGCCAGCAGCCTCAAGGACAATGAGCAGTTCTTC; CDR3: CASSLKDNEQFF
V: TRBV7-2; J: TRBJ2-7; size: few; D: TRBD1; DNA: TGTGCCAGCAGCCCTGGGACAGGTTCTTTTTTGGAGTACTTC; CDR3: CASSPGTGSFLEYF
V: TRBV10-2; J: TRBJ2-2; size: many; D: NA; DNA: TGCGCCAGCAGTGCCCTAGCGAGCACCGGGGAGCTGTTTTTT; CDR3: CASSALASTGELFF
V: TRBV4-1; J: TRBJ2-5; size: few; D: NA; DNA: TGCGCCAGCAGCCAGGCCGGGACACCACAAGAGACCCAGTACTTC; CDR3: CASSQAGTPQETQYF
V: TRBV20-1; J: TRBJ2-3; size: many; D: TRBD2; DNA: TGCAGTTCTACCCTCGGGGGGGCGCGTACAGATACGCAGTATTTT; CDR3: CSSTLGGARTDTQYF
V: TRBV20-1; J: TRBJ2-1; size: NA; D: TRBD2; DNA: TGCAGTGCTAGGAACCAAGGGAGGGCTGGGCAGTTCTTC; CDR3: CSARNQGRAGQFF
V: TRBV4-2; J: TRBJ2-7; size: many; D: NA; DNA: TGTGCCAGCAGCCAAGGAAACAGGGCTGTACAGTTCAGCTCCTACGAGCAGTACTTC; CDR3: CASSQGNRAVQFSSYEQYF
V: TRBV2; J: TRBJ2-7; size: many; D: NA; DNA: TGTGCCAGCAGGATCGAAAAGGGAGCATCCTACGAGCAGTACTTC; CDR3: CASRIEKGASYEQYF
V: TRBV6-5; J: TRBJ2-7; size: few; D: TRBD1; DNA: TGTGCCAGCAGTTCAGGACAGGGGCTAGTAGGCGAGCAGTACTTC; CDR3: CASSSGQGLVGEQYF
V: TRBV27; J: TRBJ2-2; size: many; D: NA; DNA: TGTGCCAGTAAAGCCCAACAGGGGAACACCGGGGAGCTGTTTTTT; CDR3: CASKAQQGNTGELFF
V: TRBV5-1; J: TRBJ1-6; size: many; D: NA; DNA: TGCGCCAGCAGCTTGTCATCGACCATAATGAATTCACCCCTCCACTTT; CDR3: CASSLSSTIMNSPLHF
V: TRBV7-9; J: TRBJ2-1; size: many; D: TRBD1; DNA: TGTGCCAGCAGCCACAATGGACAGGGAGGTGAGCAGTTCTTC; CDR3: CASSHNGQGGEQFF
V: TRBV20-1; J: TRBJ1-5; size: NA; D: TRBD1; DNA: TGCAGTGCTAGATCGGGACAGGGGGAGAATCAGCCCCAGCATTTT; CDR3: CSARSGQGENQPQHF
V: TRBV4-1; J: TRBJ1-3; size: NA; D: NA; DNA: TGCGCCAGCAGCCAAGAGGAAGGCGTATCTGGAAACACCATATATTTT; CDR3: CASSQEEGVSGNTIYF
V: TRBV28; J: TRBJ2-2; size: many; D: NA; DNA: TGTGCCAGCAGTTCCCCCAGGGGGGGCCCTTCAGCGGCCCTCGGTAGCGGGGAGCTGTTTTTT; CDR3: CASSSPRGGPSAALGSGELFF
V: TRBV6-2/TRBV6-3; J: TRBJ1-1; size: many; D: TRBD1; DNA: TGTGCCAGCAGCTTTCGACCGACAGGGGTCCTACCTGAAGCTTTCTTT; CDR3: CASSFRPTGVLPEAFF
V: TRBV5-1; J: TRBJ2-5; size: NA; D: NA; DNA: TGCGCCAGCAGCGCACTCGGGAGTAATTCAGAGACCCAGTACTTC; CDR3: CASSALGSNSETQYF
V: TRBV6-5; J: TRBJ2-1; size: NA; D: NA; DNA: TGTGCCAGCAGTTACAGGTTCATCGGGACACGCTCCGGGAATGAGCAGTTCTTC; CDR3: CASSYRFIGTRSGNEQFF
V: TRBV7-8; J: TRBJ2-1; size: many; D: NA; DNA: TGTGCCAGCAGCGGCGGTAACTACAATGAGCAGTTCTTC; CDR3: CASSGGNYNEQFF
V: TRBV2; J: TRBJ2-2; size: once; D: NA; DNA: TGTGCCAGCAGTATGGACGGAATTACCGGGGAGCTGTTTTTT; CDR3: CASSMDGITGELFF
V: TRBV19; J: TRBJ2-2; size: few; D: TRBD1; DNA: TGTGCCAGTATCACCGGGACAGGTACCGGGGAGCTGTTTTTT; CDR3: CASITGTGTGELFF
V: TRBV29-1; J: TRBJ2-3; size: many; D: NA; DNA: TGCAGCGTTGGAGCGGAGTTACCAGATACGCAGTATTTT; CDR3: CSVGAELPDTQYF
V: TRBV6-2/TRBV6-3; J: TRBJ2-2; size: many; D: NA; DNA: TGTGCCAGCAGTTACCCGGACTACACCGGGGAGCTGTTTTTT; CDR3: CASSYPDYTGELFF
V: TRBV19; J: TRBJ2-7; size: many; D: TRBD2; DNA: TGTGCCAGTACCGGGACTAGCTCCTACGAGCAGTACTTC; CDR3: CASTGTSSYEQYF
V: TRBV12-3/TRBV12-4; J: TRBJ2-5; size: NA; D: TRBD2; DNA: TGTGCCAGCAGCCGGACTAGCGGGTTAGGTTTAGAGACCCAGTACTTC; CDR3: CASSRTSGLGLETQYF
V: TRBV27; J: TRBJ2-2; size: NA; D: NA; DNA: TGTGCCAGCAGCCTCGCGACCCACAGTCCCGGGGAGCTGTTTTTT; CDR3: CASSLATHSPGELFF
V: TRBV11-2; J: TRBJ2-1; size: few; D: TRBD2; DNA: TGTGCCAGCAGCCTCTTCTGGGCGGGAGGTAGCGATGAGCAGTTCTTC; CDR3: CASSLFWAGGSDEQFF
V: TRBV5-1; J: TRBJ2-5; size: NA; D: NA; DNA: TGCGCCAGCAGCTCATCTAGCCACCAAGAGACCCAGTACTTC; CDR3: CASSSSSHQETQYF
V: TRBV20-1; J: TRBJ1-2; size: NA; D: TRBD1; DNA: TGCAGTGCCGCTAGTGGTCAGGGGGATGGCTACACCTTC; CDR3: CSAASGQGDGYTF
V: TRBV2; J: TRBJ1-1; size: few; D: NA; DNA: TGTGCCAGCAGTAGGATCGGACTTGAAGCTTTCTTT; CDR3: CASSRIGLEAFF
V: TRBV29-1; J: TRBJ2-7; size: many; D: NA; DNA: TGCAGCGTTGAAAGGTCCTACGAGCAGTACTTC; CDR3: CSVERSYEQYF
V: TRBV7-2; J: TRBJ2-1; size: many; D: NA; DNA: TGTGCCAGCAGCCCAGGGCTCGGCGCGGGACTCCTGGCCAATGAGCAGTTCTTC; CDR3: CASSPGLGAGLLANEQFF
V: TRBV7-9; J: TRBJ1-5; size: many; D: TRBD1; DNA: TGTGCCAGCAGCAAGGGGACAGGGGGCGGCCGCCAGCCCCAGCATTTT; CDR3: CASSKGTGGGRQPQHF
V: TRBV7-6; J: TRBJ2-5; size: NA; D: TRBD2; DNA: TGTGCCAGCAGCTGGGGACTAGCGGGGAGGGAGACCCAGTACTTC; CDR3: CASSWGLAGRETQYF
V: TRBV12-3/TRBV12-4; J: TRBJ2-2; size: NA; D: TRBD1; DNA: TGTGCCAGCAGGGGGACAGGGCGAACCGGGGAGCTGTTTTTT; CDR3: CASRGTGRTGELFF
V: TRBV3-1; J: TRBJ1-1; size: many; D: NA; DNA: TGTGCCAGCAGCCGCGTGAACACTGAAGCTTTCTTT; CDR3: CASSRVNTEAFF
V: TRBV11-2; J: TRBJ2-5; size: NA; D: NA; DNA: TGTGCCAGCAGCTTAGAGGCACAGGGACAAGAGACCCAGTACTTC; CDR3: CASSLEAQGQETQYF
V: TRBV14; J: TRBJ2-1; size: many; D: NA; DNA: TGTGCCAGCAGCCAAGGCCCGCATAATGAGCAGTTCTTC; CDR3: CASSQGPHNEQFF